This record looks at one T cell receptor beta chain sequence and its context. The antigen is unknown. The protocol was immunoSEQ multiplex PCR, while the TCRdb copy is restricted to in-frame clones and leaves out a portion. Found here are around 83,000 clones, around 80% of them singletons; the top ten hold 15% to 20%. CDR1 and CDR2 (germline): SEHNR, FQNEAQ (reference sequence). The CDR3 spans 16 residues. V lost 1 base and J lost 8; bases outside the gene matches: 10. This specimen comes from a study of T cells in localized non-small cell lung cancer. Study-wide findings and caveats: Of the top 100 tumor clones, median about 53 were in adjacent lung, approximately 28 among its top 100. Heterogeneity remains possible, as sequencing covered one tumor region only.

This TCR came from a man aged 35 to 70 with stage II squamous cell lung carcinoma. The chain links TRBV7-9 to TRBJ2-1, with 8 bases identical to TRBD2. The sample was PBMCs, taken before any cancer treatment. The CDR3 spells CASSLGTGGPWDEQFF. The CDR3 nucleotides are TGTGCCAGCAGCTTAGGAACGGGAGGGCCTTGGGATGAGCAGTTCTTC.